This T cell receptor (beta chain) was obtained from a study of blood T cell repertoires in COVID-19. Study overall: Nucleic acid was either cDNA or gDNA, and it came from T cells, B-cell-depleted T cells, or PBMCs.

Trimming took 7 bases from V and 8 from J, leaving 12 bases between them. The CDR3 contains 11 residues. The germline gives CDR1 SQVTM, CDR2 ANQGSEA. Cohorts were determined from participant-reported clinical history. Symptom resolution, clearance, or two negative PCRs marked the recovered donors of Cohort 3. Authors' analysis steps: Reference gene primer amplification gave nucleated cell count estimates. Profiled with immunoSEQ multiplex PCR; TCRdb holds only in-frame clones, not every one. For V, J and clone size, that table is used; D and trimming come from the DNA. The table includes about 330,000 clones, around 87% detected once.

The rearrangement uses TRBV29-1 and TRBJ2-1; no definite D call. The sequenced sample consisted of PBMCs or T cells enriched from blood (not recorded which). This sequence originates from a woman in her twenties or thirties who had recovered from COVID-19. The CDR3 region is CSATYSYEQFF. In DNA form, the CDR3 reads TGCAGCGCCACCTACAGCTATGAGCAGTTCTTC.